A single sample is the source of the 25 T cell receptor beta chains below, sequenced in a study of blood T cell repertoires in COVID-19. The data were produced by immunoSEQ multiplex PCR, yet TCRdb's version contains in-frame clones alone and is incomplete. The table lists about 290,000 clones, more than 85% of them singletons. Sample: peripheral blood. The receptors were gathered from a man aged 40-49 years with acute or convalescent COVID-19.

A note on this clone: Additional DNA sequences in this sample encode the identical CDR3. CDR3 protein: CATSRAQGASNQPQHF. CDR3 coding DNA: TGTGCCACCAGCAGAGCCCAGGGGGCAAGCAATCAGCCCCAGCATTTT. The chain recombines TRBV15 with TRBJ1-5; the match to TRBD1 covers 8 bases. V lost 1 base and J lost 1; bases outside the gene matches: 3. Germline V gene lookup returns CDR1 LNHNV and CDR2 YYDKDF (reference sequence). This CDR3 has 16 residues.

This clone turned up a few times. V and J are TRBV12-5 and TRBJ1-1; D ambiguous. V was cut by 3 bases and J by 1 base, with 18 bases left in between. The germline gives CDR1 LGHNT, CDR2 FRNRAP. CDR3 length equals 17 residues. The CDR3 reads CASGFTASSFGNTEAFF. The DNA for the CDR3 is TGTGCTAGTGGTTTTACCGCGTCCTCCTTTGGGAACACTGAAGCTTTCTTT.

V and J are TRBV2 and TRBJ1-2, with 7 bases lining up with TRBD1. V shed 7 bases, J shed 2 bases, and the junction held 10 bases outside the gene matches. The CDR3 runs 15 residues. Germline CDR1 and CDR2: SNHLY and FYNNEI. The CDR3 DNA reads TGTGCCAGCACCCCCGCGGCAGGGGGGAACTATGGCTACACCTTC. Encoded protein: CASTPAAGGNYGYTF.

This chain connects TRBV6-5 to TRBJ2-2; 7 nucleotides agree with TRBD1. Trimming cost V 7 bases and J 0 bases; bases outside gene matches: 5. Germline V gene lookup returns CDR1 MNHEY and CDR2 SVGAGI. The CDR3 is 15 amino acids. CDR3 nucleotides: TGTGCCAGCACAATCGGACAGGCGAACACCGGGGAGCTGTTTTTT. This gives the protein CASTIGQANTGELFF.

This rearrangement joins TRBV5-1 to TRBJ1-2; TRBD1 matches at 7 bases. V trimming: 0 bases; J trimming: 4 bases; junction bases outside the gene matches: 3. Germline V gene data show CDR1 as SGHRS and CDR2 as YFSETQ. The CDR3 covers 14 residues. The CDR3 sequence: CASSLGQGFYGYTF. CDR3 nucleotide sequence: TGCGCCAGCAGCTTGGGACAGGGCTTCTATGGCTACACCTTC.

J is TRBJ1-1 and V is TRBV18, with D uncertain. Trimming took off 1 base at V and 3 bases at J, with 18 bases between the two ends. CDR3 length: 17 residues. In germline, CDR1 is KGHSH, CDR2 LQKENI. The CDR3 loop reads CASSPLQMGLLDTEAFF. DNA of the CDR3: TGTGCCAGCTCACCACTTCAAATGGGCTTATTGGACACTGAAGCTTTCTTT.

This chain links TRBV5-6 with TRBJ2-3; D is ambiguous. Trimming removed 4 bases from V and 4 bases from J, with 7 bases in between. The CDR3 length is 12 residues. Germline V lookup: CDR1 SGHDT, CDR2 YYEEEE. The CDR3 sequence: CASSLQSDTQYF. CDR3 sequence (DNA): TGTGCCAGCAGCCTCCAGTCAGATACGCAGTATTTT.

The chain links TRBV18 to TRBJ2-7; D unclear. The CDR3 has 13 residues. V was clipped by 3 bases and J by 2 bases, with 8 bases between them. From germline, CDR1 is KGHSH and CDR2 LQKENI. For the CDR3, the DNA is TGTGCCAGCTCACCCGCCCGAGCCTACGAGCAGTACTTC. Its protein is CASSPARAYEQYF.

V usage is TRBV12-3 or TRBV12-4 and J usage is TRBJ2-2; weak D call: TRBD2 (5 bases). CDR3 length: 12 residues. V dropped 2 bases and J dropped 7 bases, with 5 bases sitting between them. CDR3 residues: CASSLRGGELFF. The CDR3 nucleotides are TGTGCCAGCAGTTTACGGGGCGGGGAGCTGTTTTTT.

The chain has TRBV27 and TRBJ2-1, with D possibly TRBD2 on 5 matching bases. Germline V gives CDR1 MNHEY, CDR2 SMNVEV (reference sequence). The CDR3 has 14 amino acids. The V end was cut by 0 bases, the J end by 5 bases, with 8 bases between. CDR3 sequence reads: CASSLSRGNNEQFF. The CDR3 DNA reads TGTGCCAGCAGTTTATCGCGAGGGAACAATGAGCAGTTCTTC.

This chain joins TRBV10-3 and TRBJ1-3; 7 bases are shared with TRBD1. CDR3 length: 14 amino acids. The trim removed 0 bases at V and 8 bases at J, leaving 4 bases unmatched. Germline V gene data show CDR1 as ENHRY and CDR2 as SYGVKD. The CDR3 protein is CAISESTGADTIYF. The DNA for the CDR3 is TGTGCCATCAGTGAGTCAACAGGGGCAGACACCATATATTTT.

V gene TRBV5-1 combines with J gene TRBJ1-4, with a tentative D call TRBD1 (5 bases). V lost 5 bases to trimming and J lost 7 bases, with 15 bases between them. This CDR3 is built from 14 residues. Germline V gives CDR1 SGHRS, CDR2 YFSETQ. This CDR3 reads CASSTQGRGEKLFF. The CDR3 bases are TGCGCCAGCAGTACCCAGGGTAGGGGTGAAAAACTGTTTTTT. Drawing the rest from reference TRBV5-1 and TRBJ1-4, the complete variable domain is KAGVTQTPRYLIKTRGQQVTLSCSPISGHRSVSWYQQTPGQGLQFLFEYFSETQRNKGNFPGRFSGRQFSNSRSEMNVSTLELGDSALYLCASSTQGRGEKLFFGSGTQLSVL.

In DNA, the CDR3 is TGTGCCAGCTCACCCGGGGCCTACGAGCAGTACTTC. Translated, it gives CASSPGAYEQYF. The chain joins TRBV18 to TRBJ2-7; D is possibly TRBD2 (5 bases). The CDR3 runs to 12 residues. CDR1 is KGHSH, CDR2 LQKENI, per germline. V was clipped by 3 bases and J by 2 bases, with 5 bases between them. Together with reference TRBV18 and TRBJ2-7, the CDR3 gives the full variable domain: NAGVMQNPRHLVRRRGQEARLRCSPMKGHSHVYWYRQLPEEGLKFMVYLQKENIIDESGMPKERFSAEFPKEGPSILRIQQVVRGDSAAYFCASSPGAYEQYFGPGTRLTVT.

V gene TRBV19 combines with J gene TRBJ1-1; weak D call: TRBD1 (5 bases). V dropped 5 bases and J dropped 2 bases, with 12 bases sitting between them. The CDR3 loop spans 14 amino acids. Germline V lookup: CDR1 LNHDA, CDR2 SQIVND (reference sequence). CDR3 residues: CASSPDSANTEAFF. For the CDR3, the DNA is TGTGCCAGTAGTCCCGACAGCGCCAACACTGAAGCTTTCTTT.

The chain recombines TRBV2 with TRBJ1-3, with D unclear. CDR1 is SNHLY and CDR2 is FYNNEI in the germline V gene. V was clipped by 6 bases and J by 6 bases, with 12 bases between them. The CDR3 is 13 amino acids. CDR3 loop: CASRRQTLNTIYF. The CDR3 DNA reads as TGTGCCAGCAGGAGGCAGACGCTAAACACCATATATTTT.

This chain links TRBV11-2 with TRBJ1-2, with TRBD1 matching 7 bases. CDR3 size: 16 residues. Germline V CDR1 and CDR2: SGHAT, FQNNGV. The V and J ends lost 5 bases and 7 bases, in that order; junction bases with no gene match: 16. CDR3 bases: TGTGCCAGCAGCCCGGACGGGTCAGGGGGATGGGTTGGCTACACCTTC. It encodes CASSPDGSGGWVGYTF.

Only one count was recorded for this clone. This sequence joins TRBV6-5 and TRBJ1-5, with 7 bases aligning to TRBD1. V was clipped by 4 bases and J by 6 bases; unmatched bases: 6. The CDR3 covers 14 residues. Germline CDR1 and CDR2: MNHEY and SVGAGI. The CDR3 spells CASSSTGFGQPQHF. Written as DNA, the CDR3 is TGTGCCAGCAGTTCGACAGGGTTCGGTCAGCCCCAGCATTTT.

V usage is TRBV5-1 and J usage is TRBJ2-2; TRBD1 agrees at 10 bases. V shed 2 bases, J shed 5 bases, and the junction held 18 bases outside the gene matches. CDR1 and CDR2 from the germline V gene are SGHRS and YFSETQ. The length of the CDR3 is 20 residues. The CDR3 sequence is CASSLPGQGFTGSRTGELFF. The CDR3 bases are TGCGCCAGCAGCTTACCGGGACAGGGGTTTACGGGCTCGCGGACCGGGGAGCTGTTTTTT.

The chain employs TRBV3-1 (or the pseudogene TRBV3-2) and TRBJ2-3; 9 bases match TRBD2. After removal of 4 bases from V and 4 bases from J, the junction contained 9 bases not matched to a gene. CDR1 is LGHDT and CDR2 is YNNKEL in the germline V gene (reference sequence). The CDR3 sequence is 16 residues long. The CDR3 DNA reads as TGTGCCAGCAGCCGCCTGGGGCGGGGGGGTGCAGATACGCAGTATTTT. This sequence encodes CASSRLGRGGADTQYF.

The genes are TRBV28 and TRBJ1-2; D is unresolved. Germline V gives CDR1 MDHEN, CDR2 SYDVKM. The CDR3 sequence is 14 residues long. Deletions cut 2 bases from V and 1 base from J, with 8 bases between. Here the CDR3 reads CASSLRGYNYGYTF. Here the CDR3 DNA reads TGTGCCAGCAGTTTACGCGGGTATAACTATGGCTACACCTTC.

This clone was counted a few times. The rearrangement links TRBV18 to TRBJ1-1, with D uncertain. CDR3 length equals 14 residues. Germline CDR1 is KGHSH and CDR2 is LQKENI. V was clipped by 3 bases and J by 4 bases, with 12 bases between them. CDR3 protein: CASSPQNGGTEAFF. For the CDR3, the DNA is TGTGCCAGCTCACCTCAGAACGGCGGCACTGAAGCTTTCTTT.

This CDR3 is CARPDSQAYTF. Here the CDR3 DNA reads TGTGCCAGACCGGACAGCCAGGCCTACACCTTC. The chain employs TRBV6-4 and TRBJ1-2, with D tentatively TRBD1 (6 bases). The CDR3 totals 11 residues. Trimming shortened V by 9 bases and J by 10 bases, and 15 bases separated the two germline ends. Germline values: CDR1 MRHNA, CDR2 SNTAGT.

CDR3 nucleotide sequence: TGTGCCACCAGCAGAGGGACTACGACAGGGGTGACTGAAGCTTTCTTT. The encoded protein is CATSRGTTTGVTEAFF. The chain joins TRBV15 to TRBJ1-1; 8 bases line up with TRBD1. CDR3 length equals 16 residues. Germline loops: CDR1 LNHNV, CDR2 YYDKDF (reference sequence). The trim removed 1 base at V and 5 bases at J, leaving 9 bases unmatched.

This chain connects TRBV6-5 to TRBJ1-2; no reliable D call. V was shortened by 8 bases and J by 4 bases, with 17 bases between the two germline ends. The CDR3 covers 14 residues. Germline V gene lookup returns CDR1 MNHEY and CDR2 SVGAGI. As DNA, the CDR3 is TGTGCCAGCTGCTCCGGGGAGGGCGTCTATGGCTACACCTTC. It yields the protein CASCSGEGVYGYTF.

This clone was seen a single time. This sequence joins TRBV4-2 and TRBJ1-2, with 7 bases matching TRBD1. Germline lookup yields CDR1 LGHNA and CDR2 YNFKEQ. This CDR3 is built from 16 residues. The ends lost 0 bases at V and 4 bases at J; junction bases unmatched: 8. The CDR3 nucleotides are TGTGCCAGCAGCCAAGATCGGAAGCAGGGGGGCTATGGCTACACCTTC. This codes for CASSQDRKQGGYGYTF.